A single sample gave rise to the 7 T cell receptor beta chains below, sequenced in a study of breast tumors, draining lymph nodes, adjacent tissues. Samples came from axillary lymph nodes draining the breast cancer. Each CDR3 protein is one row after TCRdb ran MiXCR on the multiplex PCR reads. The table shows about 130,000 distinct CDR3 sequences, with approximately 22% occurring only once. Sequenced input: axillary lymph node tissue. These receptors originate from a female donor with breast cancer. Some clones in this sample may be carry-over from other donors' samples.

Worth noting for this clonotype: This sequence may be a read error, since a much larger clone differs from it by one base. The chain uses TRBV10-3 and TRBJ1-5; D remains unclear. Germline values: CDR1 ENHRY, CDR2 SYGVKD. This CDR3 is built from 13 residues. The CDR3 region is CAISTAENRPQHF. In nucleotides, the CDR3 is TGTGCCATCAGCACAGCAGAAAATCGGCCCCAGCATTTT.

This clonotype was detected ten times or more. The rearrangement uses TRBV5-1 and TRBJ2-2; D is uncertain. V lost 0 bases to trimming and J lost 1 base, with 4 bases between them. Germline CDR1 and CDR2: SGHRS and YFSETQ. CDR3 size: 14 residues. The CDR3 region is CASSLVQNTGELFF. CDR3 coding DNA: TGCGCCAGCAGCTTGGTTCAGAACACCGGGGAGCTGTTTTTT.

This clonotype was detected many times. This rearrangement joins TRBV5-1 to TRBJ2-7; a weak D match, TRBD1 (5 bases). Germline CDR1 is SGHRS and CDR2 is YFSETQ. This CDR3 spans 12 amino acids. Trimming stripped 2 bases from V and 6 bases from J, with 9 bases between. CDR3 coding DNA: TGCGCCAGCAGCTTAGGGGTTAGCGAGCAGTACTTC. It encodes CASSLGVSEQYF.

Turning to this clonotype: The junction departs from the called germline gene at one end, perhaps through a read error. V and J are TRBV7-9 and TRBJ1-3, with 8 bases aligning to TRBD1. The length of the CDR3 is 18 residues. Germline V gene sequence: CDR1 SEHNR, CDR2 FQNEAQ (reference sequence). CDR3 DNA: TGTGCCAGCGGCTTAACGCAGTACACAGGGGGCTCTGGAAACACCATATATTTT. This codes for CASGLTQYTGGSGNTIYF. The full variable domain, its missing parts supplied by reference TRBV7-9 and TRBJ1-3, is DTGVSQNPRHKITKRGQNVTFRCDPISEHNRLYWYRQTLGQGPEFLTYFQNEAQLEKSRLLSDRFSAERPKGSFSTLEIQRTEQGDSAMYLCASGLTQYTGGSGNTIYFGEGSWLTVV.

At least ten counts were recorded for this clonotype. CDR3 sequence (DNA): TGTGCCAGCAGCTTGGAGCGGACAGGGGGTGGCTACACCTTC. This sequence encodes CASSLERTGGGYTF. The chain carries TRBV5-8 and TRBJ1-2; 10 bases are a match to TRBD1. CDR1 is SGHTS and CDR2 is YDEGEE in the germline V gene. This CDR3 has 14 residues. The V and J ends lost 0 bases and 7 bases, in that order; junction bases with no gene match: 3. The complete variable domain, with remaining parts taken from reference TRBV5-8 and TRBJ1-2, reads EAGVTQSPTHLIKTRGQQATLRCSPISGHTSVYWYQQALGLGLQFLLWYDEGEERNRGNFPPRFSGRQFPNYSSELNVNALELEDSALYLCASSLERTGGGYTFGSGTRLTVV.

This clonotype was seen many times. This rearrangement joins TRBV7-9 to TRBJ2-7; D gene uncertain. CDR1 and CDR2 from the germline V gene are SEHNR and FQNEAQ (reference sequence). The length of the CDR3 is 13 residues. Trimming cost V 1 base and J 6 bases, with 10 bases left between them. The CDR3 DNA follows: TGTGCCAGCAGCTTAGACTTTGGTAGCGAGCAGTACTTC. It codes for CASSLDFGSEQYF.

The V call is TRBV28, the J call TRBJ1-6; D unresolved. This CDR3 spans 11 amino acids. Between the trimmed V and J ends, which lost 4 bases and 11 bases, there was a span of 6 bases. Germline V gene data show CDR1 as MDHEN and CDR2 as SYDVKM. The CDR3 DNA sequence: TGTGCCAGCAGTTCGGACCCACCCCTCCACTTT. It translates to CASSSDPPLHF.